This TCR beta chain was observed in a study of primary melanoma T cells and metastatic recurrence. The overall study: These T2 to T4 primary melanomas had thickness greater than 1 mm. Study results and limitations: Suggested, not shown: primary melanomas can contain effective antitumor T cells.

CDR3 length equals 15 residues. J was trimmed by 2 bases and V by 3 bases; bases with no gene match: 6. Germline V gene sequence: CDR1 SGHNT, CDR2 YENEEA. Worth noting for this clone: What it recognizes is unknown.

Assay used: immunoSEQ multiplex PCR; TCRdb lists only in-frame clones, some missing. The table includes 320 or so clones, 84% detected once. This sequence originates from a human donor with melanoma. Sequencing was carried out using melanoma tumor tissue. V is TRBV11-3 and J is TRBJ2-7, with 8 bases fitting TRBD1. The DNA of the CDR3 is TGTGCCAGCAGCTTGGCTCTGGACAGGGCCTACGAGCAGTACTTC. The encoded protein is CASSLALDRAYEQYF.